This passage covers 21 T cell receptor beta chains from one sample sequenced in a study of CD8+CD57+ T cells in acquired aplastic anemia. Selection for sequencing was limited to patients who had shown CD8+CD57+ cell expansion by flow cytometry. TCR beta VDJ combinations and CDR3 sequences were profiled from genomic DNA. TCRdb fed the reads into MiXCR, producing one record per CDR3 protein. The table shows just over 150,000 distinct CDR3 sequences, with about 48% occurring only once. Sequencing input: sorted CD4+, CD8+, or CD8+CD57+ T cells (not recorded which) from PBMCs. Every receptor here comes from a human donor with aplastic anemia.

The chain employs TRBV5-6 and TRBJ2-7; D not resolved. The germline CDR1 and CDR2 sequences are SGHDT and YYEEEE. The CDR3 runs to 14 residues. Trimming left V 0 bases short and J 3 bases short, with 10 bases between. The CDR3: CASSLAPNVYEQYF. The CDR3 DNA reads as TGTGCCAGCAGCTTGGCCCCTAACGTCTACGAGCAGTACTTC. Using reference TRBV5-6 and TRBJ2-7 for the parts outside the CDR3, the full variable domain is DAGVTQSPTHLIKTRGQQVTLRCSPKSGHDTVSWYQQALGQGPQFIFQYYEEEERQRGNFPDRFSGHQFPNYSSELNVNALLLGDSALYLCASSLAPNVYEQYFGPGTRLTVT.

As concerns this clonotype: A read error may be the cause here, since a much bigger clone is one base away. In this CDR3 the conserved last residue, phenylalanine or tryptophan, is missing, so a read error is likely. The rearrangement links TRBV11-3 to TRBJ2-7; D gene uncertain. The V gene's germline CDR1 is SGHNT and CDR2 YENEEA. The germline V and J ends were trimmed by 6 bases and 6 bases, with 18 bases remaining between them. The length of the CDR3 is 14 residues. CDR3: CASSPRVGPSEQYL. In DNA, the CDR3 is TGTGCCAGCAGTCCCCGGGTGGGCCCCTCCGAGCAGTACCTC.

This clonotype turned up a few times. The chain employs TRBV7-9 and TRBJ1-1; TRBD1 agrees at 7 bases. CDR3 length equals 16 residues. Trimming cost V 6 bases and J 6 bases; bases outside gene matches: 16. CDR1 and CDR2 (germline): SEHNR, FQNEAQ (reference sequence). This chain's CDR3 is CASSSQGERMVAEAFF. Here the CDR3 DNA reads TGTGCCAGCAGTTCCCAGGGGGAGAGGATGGTCGCTGAAGCTTTCTTT.

CDR3 in amino acids: CSVERGGEQYF. As DNA, the CDR3 is TGCAGCGTTGAACGGGGCGGCGAGCAGTACTTC. The chain employs TRBV29-1 and TRBJ2-7; D possibly matches TRBD1 or TRBD2 (5 bases each). Trimming took 2 bases from V and 6 from J, leaving 8 bases between them. The germline gives CDR1 SQVTM, CDR2 ANQGSEA. CDR3 length: 11 amino acids.

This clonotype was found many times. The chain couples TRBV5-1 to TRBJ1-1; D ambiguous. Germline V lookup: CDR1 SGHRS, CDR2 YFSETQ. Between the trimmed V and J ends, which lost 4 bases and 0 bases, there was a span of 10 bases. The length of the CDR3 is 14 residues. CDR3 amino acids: CASSQEQMNTEAFF. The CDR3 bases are TGCGCCAGCAGCCAAGAACAGATGAACACTGAAGCTTTCTTT.

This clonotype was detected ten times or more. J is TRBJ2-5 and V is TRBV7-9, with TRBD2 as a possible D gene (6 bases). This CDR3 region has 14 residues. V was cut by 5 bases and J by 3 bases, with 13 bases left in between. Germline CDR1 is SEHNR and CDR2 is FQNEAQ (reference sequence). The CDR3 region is CASSLREEKETQYF. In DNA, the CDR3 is TGTGCCAGCAGCCTGCGGGAAGAAAAAGAGACCCAGTACTTC.

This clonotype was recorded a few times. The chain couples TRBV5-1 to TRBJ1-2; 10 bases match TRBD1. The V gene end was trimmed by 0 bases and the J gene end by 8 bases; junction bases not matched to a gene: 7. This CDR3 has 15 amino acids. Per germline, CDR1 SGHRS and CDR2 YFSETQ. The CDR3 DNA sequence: TGCGCCAGCAGCTTGGAAGGACAGGGGGGTCGGGGCTACACCTTC. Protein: CASSLEGQGGRGYTF.

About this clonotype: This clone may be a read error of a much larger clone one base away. In nucleotides, the CDR3 is TGTGTCAGCCCTTTGGTCCCCAGCTCCTACGAGCAGTACTTC. Its protein product is CVSPLVPSSYEQYF. The V call is TRBV6-1, the J call TRBJ2-7; D is unclear. This CDR3 comprises 14 residues. CDR1 is MNHNS, CDR2 SASEGT, per germline.

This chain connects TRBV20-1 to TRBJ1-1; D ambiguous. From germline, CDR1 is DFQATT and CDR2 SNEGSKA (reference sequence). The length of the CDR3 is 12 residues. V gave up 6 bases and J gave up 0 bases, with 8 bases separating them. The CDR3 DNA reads TGCAGTGCGCCGCATGTGAACACTGAAGCTTTCTTT. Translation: CSAPHVNTEAFF.

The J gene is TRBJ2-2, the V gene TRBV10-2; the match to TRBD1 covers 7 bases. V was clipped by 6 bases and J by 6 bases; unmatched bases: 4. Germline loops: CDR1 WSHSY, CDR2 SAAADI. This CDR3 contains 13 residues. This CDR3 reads CASRDRIAGELFF. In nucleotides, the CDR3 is TGCGCCAGCAGGGACAGGATCGCCGGGGAGCTGTTTTTT.

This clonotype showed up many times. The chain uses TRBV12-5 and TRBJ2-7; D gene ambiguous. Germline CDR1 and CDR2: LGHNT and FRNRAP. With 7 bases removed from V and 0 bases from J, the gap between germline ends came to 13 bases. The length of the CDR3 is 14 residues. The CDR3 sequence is CASEPEPSSYEQYF. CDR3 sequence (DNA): TGTGCTAGTGAACCGGAACCTAGCTCCTACGAGCAGTACTTC.

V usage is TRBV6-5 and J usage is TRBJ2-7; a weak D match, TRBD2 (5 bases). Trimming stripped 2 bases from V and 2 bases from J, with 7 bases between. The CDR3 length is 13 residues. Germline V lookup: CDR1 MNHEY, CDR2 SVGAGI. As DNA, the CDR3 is TGTGCCAGCAGTTACGTCGGGACCTACGAGCAGTACTTC. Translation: CASSYVGTYEQYF.

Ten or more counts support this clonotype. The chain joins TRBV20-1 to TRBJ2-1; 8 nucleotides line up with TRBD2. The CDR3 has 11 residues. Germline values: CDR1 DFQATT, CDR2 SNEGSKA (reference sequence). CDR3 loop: CAKSGSNEQFF. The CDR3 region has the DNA TGCGCGAAGAGCGGGAGTAATGAGCAGTTCTTC.

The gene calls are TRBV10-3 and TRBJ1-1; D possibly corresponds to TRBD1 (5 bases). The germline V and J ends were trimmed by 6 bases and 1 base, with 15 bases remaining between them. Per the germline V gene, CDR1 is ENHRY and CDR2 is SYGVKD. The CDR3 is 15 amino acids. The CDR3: CAISASAGTNTEAFF. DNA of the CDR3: TGTGCCATCAGCGCAAGCGCCGGGACGAACACTGAAGCTTTCTTT.

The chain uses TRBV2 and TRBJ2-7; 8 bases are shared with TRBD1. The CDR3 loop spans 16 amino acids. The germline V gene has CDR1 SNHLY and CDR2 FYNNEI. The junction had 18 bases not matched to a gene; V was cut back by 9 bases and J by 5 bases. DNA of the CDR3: TGTGCCAGTCGCGAAGGGACAGGCCGACCTGGCGACGAGCAGTACTTC. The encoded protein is CASREGTGRPGDEQYF.

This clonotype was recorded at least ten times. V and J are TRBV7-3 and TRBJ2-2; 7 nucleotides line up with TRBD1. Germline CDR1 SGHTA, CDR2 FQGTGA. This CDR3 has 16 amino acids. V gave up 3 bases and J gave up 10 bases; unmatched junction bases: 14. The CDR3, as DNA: TGTGCCAGCAGCTTTGCGACAGGGTCCCCCTTCATGGAGCTGTTTTTT. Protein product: CASSFATGSPFMELFF.

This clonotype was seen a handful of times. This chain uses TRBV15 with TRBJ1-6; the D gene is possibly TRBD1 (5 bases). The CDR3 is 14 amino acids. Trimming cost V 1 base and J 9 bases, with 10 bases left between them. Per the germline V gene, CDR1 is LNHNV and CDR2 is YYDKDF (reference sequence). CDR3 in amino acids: CATSRGGEGSPLHF. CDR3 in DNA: TGTGCCACCAGCAGAGGGGGCGAGGGTTCACCCCTCCACTTT.

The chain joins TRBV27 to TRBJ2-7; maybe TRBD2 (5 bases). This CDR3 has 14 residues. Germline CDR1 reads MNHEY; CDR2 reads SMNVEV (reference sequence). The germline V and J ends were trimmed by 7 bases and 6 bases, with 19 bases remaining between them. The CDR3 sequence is CASTITALAREQYF. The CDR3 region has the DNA TGTGCCAGCACCATCACGGCCCTAGCACGCGAGCAGTACTTC.

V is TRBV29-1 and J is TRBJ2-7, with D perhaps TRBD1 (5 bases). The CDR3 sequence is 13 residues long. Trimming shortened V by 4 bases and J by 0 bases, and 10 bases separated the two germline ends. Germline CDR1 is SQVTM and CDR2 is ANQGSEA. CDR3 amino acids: CSVGQLSSYEQYF. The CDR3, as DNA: TGCAGCGTTGGACAGTTAAGCTCCTACGAGCAGTACTTC.

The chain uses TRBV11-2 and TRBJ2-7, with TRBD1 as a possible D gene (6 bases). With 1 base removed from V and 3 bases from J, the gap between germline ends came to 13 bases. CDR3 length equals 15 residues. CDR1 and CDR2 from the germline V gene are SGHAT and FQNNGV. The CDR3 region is CASSLVFGQHYEQYF. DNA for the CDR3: TGTGCCAGCAGCTTAGTGTTTGGACAGCACTACGAGCAGTACTTC.

CDR3 in amino acids: CASSSSPTINEQFF. The CDR3 bases are TGTGCCAGCAGCTCCAGCCCGACTATTAATGAGCAGTTCTTC. J is TRBJ2-1 and V is TRBV9, with D maybe TRBD2 (5 bases). V was clipped by 4 bases and J by 7 bases, with 15 bases between them. The CDR3 is 14 amino acids. Germline CDR1 reads SGDLS; CDR2 reads YYNGEE.